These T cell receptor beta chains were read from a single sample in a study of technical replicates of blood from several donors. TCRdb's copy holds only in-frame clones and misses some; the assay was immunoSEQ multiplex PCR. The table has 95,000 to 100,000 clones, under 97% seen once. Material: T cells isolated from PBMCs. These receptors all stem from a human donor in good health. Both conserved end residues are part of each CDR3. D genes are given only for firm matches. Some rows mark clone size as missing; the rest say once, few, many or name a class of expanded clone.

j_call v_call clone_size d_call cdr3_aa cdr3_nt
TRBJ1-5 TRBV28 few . CASSLLDQPQHF TGTGCCAGCAGTTTGTTAGATCAGCCCCAGCATTTT
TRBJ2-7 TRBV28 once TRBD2 CASRTGLAGESYEQYF TGTGCCAGCAGAACGGGCCTAGCGGGGGAGTCCTACGAGCAGTACTTC
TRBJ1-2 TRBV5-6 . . CASSLGSGDGYTF TGTGCCAGCAGCTTGGGGTCAGGGGATGGCTACACCTTC
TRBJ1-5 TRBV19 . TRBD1 CASCRTGPYSNQPQHF TGTGCCAGTTGTAGGACAGGGCCCTATAGCAATCAGCCCCAGCATTTT
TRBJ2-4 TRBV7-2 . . CASSWVGGALAKNIQYF TGTGCCAGCAGCTGGGTAGGCGGAGCTCTAGCCAAAAACATTCAGTACTTC
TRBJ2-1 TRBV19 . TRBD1 CASSTFGQGGFEQFF TGTGCCAGTAGTACTTTCGGACAGGGCGGGTTTGAGCAGTTCTTC
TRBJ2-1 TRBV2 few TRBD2 CASSTGTSGRNVFF TGTGCCAGCAGTACCGGGACTAGCGGGAGGAATGTGTTCTTC
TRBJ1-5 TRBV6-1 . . CASSEGGGGANQPQHF TGTGCCAGCAGTGAAGGGGGTGGAGGGGCCAATCAGCCCCAGCATTTT
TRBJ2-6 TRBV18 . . CASSPPAWSSGANVLTF TGTGCCAGCTCACCACCGGCTTGGAGTTCTGGGGCCAACGTCCTGACTTTC
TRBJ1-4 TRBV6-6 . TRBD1 CASSYVGTGVDEKLFF TGTGCCAGCAGTTACGTTGGGACAGGGGTTGATGAAAAACTGTTTTTT
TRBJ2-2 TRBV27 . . CASSLGQGRKNTGELFF TGTGCCAGCAGTTTAGGGCAGGGGCGGAAGAACACCGGGGAGCTGTTTTTT
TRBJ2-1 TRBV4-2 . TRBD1 CASSRDRAGGEQFF TGTGCCAGCAGCCGGGACAGGGCTGGGGGTGAGCAGTTCTTC
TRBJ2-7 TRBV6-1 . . CASRPTGTTYEQYF TGTGCCAGCAGGCCAACCGGGACAACATACGAGCAGTACTTC
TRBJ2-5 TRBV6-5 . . CASISGETQYF TGTGCCAGCATCTCGGGGGAGACCCAGTACTTC
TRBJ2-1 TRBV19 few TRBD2 CASSIPSGTSYNEQFF TGTGCCAGTAGTATCCCTAGCGGGACCTCCTACAATGAGCAGTTCTTC
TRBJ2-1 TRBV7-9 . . CASSRLLGGPRRDEQFF TGTGCCAGCAGCCGCTTACTTGGGGGCCCAAGAAGGGATGAGCAGTTCTTC
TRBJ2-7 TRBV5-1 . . CASSLAAGLSSYEQYF TGCGCCAGCAGCTTGGCGGCGGGCTTAAGCTCCTACGAGCAGTACTTC
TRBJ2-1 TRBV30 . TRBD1 CAWGTGISDEQFF TGTGCCTGGGGGACAGGGATAAGTGATGAGCAGTTCTTC
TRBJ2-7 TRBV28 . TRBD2 CASSLGGAGDYEQYF TGTGCCAGCAGTTTGGGAGGGGCCGGGGACTACGAGCAGTACTTC
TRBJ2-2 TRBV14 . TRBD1 CASSQVRQGVITGELFF TGTGCCAGCAGCCAAGTTAGACAGGGGGTAATCACCGGGGAGCTGTTTTTT
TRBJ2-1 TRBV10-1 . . CASSEVSGSGYNEQFF TGCGCCAGCAGTGAAGTGTCGGGATCAGGATATAATGAGCAGTTCTTC
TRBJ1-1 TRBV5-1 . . CASSAGQPNTEAFF TGCGCCAGCAGCGCTGGACAGCCTAACACTGAAGCTTTCTTT
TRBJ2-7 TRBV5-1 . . CASSFTTDRPEQYF TGCGCCAGCAGCTTTACCACAGACCGTCCCGAGCAGTACTTC
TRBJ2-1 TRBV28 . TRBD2 CASSFLLAGYNEQFF TGTGCCAGCAGTTTCCTCCTAGCGGGCTACAATGAGCAGTTCTTC
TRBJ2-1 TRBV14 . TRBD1 CASSQDIGDRGTLGNEQFF TGTGCCAGCAGCCAAGATATCGGGGACAGGGGGACCTTGGGCAATGAGCAGTTCTTC
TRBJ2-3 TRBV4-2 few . CASSPDYLREDTQYF TGTGCCAGCAGTCCGGACTACCTCAGGGAAGATACGCAGTATTTT
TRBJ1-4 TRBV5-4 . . CASSFGGGEANEKLFF TGTGCCAGCAGCTTCGGGGGAGGAGAGGCTAATGAAAAACTGTTTTTT
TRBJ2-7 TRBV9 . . CASSVGLDYEQYF TGTGCCAGCAGCGTAGGGCTAGACTACGAGCAGTACTTC
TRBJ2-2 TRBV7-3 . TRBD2 CASSLLAGVPGELFF TGTGCCAGCAGCTTATTAGCGGGGGTACCCGGGGAGCTGTTTTTT
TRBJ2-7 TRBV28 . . CASSPMTGRLGGYYEQYF TGTGCCAGCAGCCCCATGACAGGACGACTTGGGGGCTACTACGAGCAGTACTTC
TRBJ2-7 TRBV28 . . CASSPPGFLYEQYF TGTGCCAGCAGTCCCCCGGGATTCTTATACGAGCAGTACTTC
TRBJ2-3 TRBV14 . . CASSVDRARRLTDTQYF TGTGCCAGCAGCGTAGACCGCGCCAGAAGACTCACAGATACGCAGTATTTT
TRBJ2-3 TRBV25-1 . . CASSELLRGDTQYF TGTGCCAGCAGTGAACTCCTCCGGGGGGATACGCAGTATTTT
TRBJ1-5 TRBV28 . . CASSPPGPRGQPQHF TGTGCCAGCAGTCCCCCCGGCCCCAGAGGTCAGCCCCAGCATTTT
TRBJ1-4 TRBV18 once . CASSRELNEKLFF TGTGCCAGCTCACGTGAGCTTAATGAAAAACTGTTTTTT
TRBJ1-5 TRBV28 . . CASSLSGTTKHF TGTGCCAGCAGTTTATCCGGGACAACTAAGCATTTT
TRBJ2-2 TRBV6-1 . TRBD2 CASSDLAGGGTGELFF TGTGCCAGCAGTGATTTAGCGGGGGGTGGCACCGGGGAGCTGTTTTTT
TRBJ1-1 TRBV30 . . CAWGAAPEAFF TGTGCCTGGGGGGCCGCCCCTGAAGCTTTCTTT
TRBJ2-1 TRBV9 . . CASSVASGLNNEQFF TGTGCCAGCAGCGTAGCCTCAGGACTGAACAATGAGCAGTTCTTC
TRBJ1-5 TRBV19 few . CASNDWSNQPQHF TGTGCCAGTAACGACTGGAGCAATCAGCCCCAGCATTTT